This T cell receptor beta chain was sequenced during a study of blood T cell repertoires in COVID-19. Repertoires were generated with immunoSEQ multiplex PCR, while TCRdb's copy carries only in-frame clones and drops some. The repertoire has about 40,000 clones, more than 85% of them found once; the top ten carry 5.5% to 7%. The CDR3 runs 13 residues. Looked up from germline, CDR1 is DFQATT and CDR2 is SNEGSKA (reference sequence). Trimming at V came to 3 bases and at J to 7 bases, leaving 7 bases not matched to a gene. The sample comprised peripheral blood. The J gene is TRBJ1-2, the V gene TRBV20-1; 8 positions agree with TRBD1. The sequence was obtained from a woman aged 80 or older with acute or convalescent COVID-19. The CDR3 loop is CSASRQGFSGYTF. The CDR3 DNA reads TGCAGTGCTAGTAGACAGGGGTTCAGTGGCTACACCTTC.